Sequencing of this T cell receptor beta chain was carried out in a study of T cells in Graves' hyperthyroidism and ophthalmopathy. Overall study: Peripheral blood was secured at the point of initial diagnosis, before any treatment. Study observations and caveats: It was a median 6.5 months before onset that the model predicted ophthalmopathy. Ophthalmopathy was distinguished from stable hyperthyroidism by 13 V-J signatures.

Points on this clonotype: Its antigen is unidentified.

Based on clinical symptoms, serum thyroxine and TRAb, thyroid ultrasound and orbital computed tomography, diagnoses were reached. The CDR3 regions of TCR beta were amplified from RNA transcripts. First-round RT-PCR targeting the TCR CDR3 was performed with the HTBI primer set. A single record per CDR3 protein comes from TCRdb applying MiXCR to the multiplex PCR reads. The sample holds roughly 710,000 distinct CDR3 sequences, over 35% seen once. V lost 8 bases, J lost 0 bases, and 15 bases lay in between. This CDR3 has 14 amino acids. CDR1 is SQVTM, CDR2 ANQGSEA, per germline. The TCR sequence derives from a woman aged 40 to 50 with Graves' hyperthyroidism. The specimen sequenced was blood. The J gene is TRBJ2-3, the V gene TRBV29-1; tentative D call: TRBD2 (5 bases). The CDR3 bases are TGCAGCTCCCTGAGCGGTCCTAGCACAGATACGCAGTATTTT. Its protein product is CSSLSGPSTDTQYF.